The 24 T cell receptor beta chains in this list originate from one sample, sequenced in a study of blood T cell repertoires in COVID-19. Profiled with immunoSEQ multiplex PCR; TCRdb holds only in-frame clones, not every one. The data contain around 250,000 clones, about 86% of them singletons. The sample consisted of peripheral blood. Receptors were obtained from a man in his sixties with acute or convalescent COVID-19.

The chain carries TRBV3-1 (or the pseudogene TRBV3-2) and TRBJ1-5; the D is unclear. Germline CDR1 LGHDT, CDR2 YNNKEL (reference sequence). The CDR3 covers 16 residues. V lost 1 base and J 0 bases, leaving 10 bases between the germline ends. The CDR3 loop is CASSQGSGYSNQPQHF. CDR3 in DNA: TGTGCCAGCAGCCAAGGAAGCGGGTATAGCAATCAGCCCCAGCATTTT.

V and J are TRBV11-3 and TRBJ2-1; the D gene is possibly TRBD2 (6 bases). Trimming took off 4 bases at V and 9 bases at J, with 13 bases between the two ends. The CDR3 loop spans 13 amino acids. Germline V CDR1 and CDR2: SGHNT, YENEEA. The CDR3 here is CASSYGAGGEQFF. The CDR3 DNA is TGTGCCAGCAGCTACGGGGCCGGGGGTGAGCAGTTCTTC.

This chain uses TRBV11-3 with TRBJ1-1, with a weak D call TRBD1 (6 bases). The CDR3 spans 15 residues. The germline V and J ends were trimmed by 1 base and 6 bases, with 15 bases remaining between them. CDR1 is SGHNT and CDR2 is YENEEA in the germline V gene. DNA of the CDR3: TGTGCCAGCAGCTTAGCCCCAACAGGGAAGGCTGAAGCTTTCTTT. Amino acids: CASSLAPTGKAEAFF.

The chain is built from TRBV14 and TRBJ2-7; 9 bases are shared with TRBD2. The CDR3 runs to 17 residues. Germline V gene data show CDR1 as SGHDN and CDR2 as FVKESK. With 0 bases clipped from V and 4 bases from J, the junction kept 10 bases outside the gene matches. CDR3 loop: CASSQDLAGGPGYEQYF. CDR3 coding DNA: TGTGCCAGCAGCCAAGATTTGGCGGGAGGGCCCGGGTACGAGCAGTACTTC.

As DNA, the CDR3 is TGTGCCAGCAGGGACAGGGGGCTTTTCACTGAAGCTTTCTTT. This gives the protein CASRDRGLFTEAFF. The chain is built from TRBV2 and TRBJ1-1, with TRBD1 identical over 11 bases. Germline loops: CDR1 SNHLY, CDR2 FYNNEI. The CDR3 sequence is 14 residues long. The J segment lost 4 bases and the V segment lost 6 bases, leaving 4 bases of the junction unmatched. The full variable domain, with the rest looked up from reference TRBV2 and TRBJ1-1, is EPEVTQTPSHQVTQMGQEVILRCVPISNHLYFYWYRQILGQKVEFLVSFYNNEISEKSEIFDDQFSVERPDGSNFTLKIRSTKLEDSAMYFCASRDRGLFTEAFFGQGTRLTVV.

The chain links TRBV11-3 to TRBJ2-5; TRBD2 matches 7 bases. Germline trimming cut 1 base from V and 5 bases from J; bases unmatched to any gene: 7. Germline V gene lookup returns CDR1 SGHNT and CDR2 YENEEA. This CDR3 is 15 amino acids long. Here the CDR3 reads CASSLGSGRRETQYF. CDR3 sequence (DNA): TGTGCCAGCAGCTTAGGGTCCGGGAGGAGGGAGACCCAGTACTTC.

Worth noting for this clone: Other DNA sequences in the same sample also yield this CDR3. V usage is TRBV6-6 and J usage is TRBJ1-6; TRBD1 agrees at 10 bases. The V gene's germline CDR1 is MNHNY and CDR2 SVGAGI (reference sequence). Germline trimming cut 6 bases from V and 7 bases from J; bases unmatched to any gene: 9. CDR3 size: 16 residues. The CDR3 DNA reads TGTGCCAGCAGATCTGACAGGGGGCCTGCGAATTCACCCCTCCACTTT. It yields the protein CASRSDRGPANSPLHF.

This chain connects TRBV7-2 to TRBJ2-5; D uncertain. From germline, CDR1 is SGHTA and CDR2 FQGNSA. The CDR3 sequence is 13 residues long. The germline V and J ends were trimmed by 3 bases and 4 bases, with 9 bases remaining between them. For the CDR3, the DNA is TGTGCCAGCAGCTTTAGCCCCGGAGAGACCCAGTACTTC. The encoded protein is CASSFSPGETQYF.

This clone was observed a single time. Different DNA sequences within this sample yield the same CDR3. The rearrangement joins TRBV19 to TRBJ1-1; TRBD1 matches at 8 bases. The CDR3 runs to 15 residues. The V and J ends lost 5 bases and 1 base, in that order; junction bases with no gene match: 6. Germline CDR1 reads LNHDA; CDR2 reads SQIVND (reference sequence). CDR3 coding DNA: TGTGCCAGTAGTCCCCGGACAGGGCCGAACACTGAAGCTTTCTTT. Translation: CASSPRTGPNTEAFF.

This clone showed up just once. This sequence joins TRBV24-1 and TRBJ2-2; 14 bases align to TRBD2. Trimming at V came to 2 bases and at J to 2 bases, leaving 6 bases not matched to a gene. Germline-derived CDR1 and CDR2 are KGHDR and SFDVKD. The CDR3 length is 19 residues. The CDR3: CATSDSGTSGGLNTGELFF. CDR3 bases: TGTGCCACCAGTGATTCCGGGACTAGCGGGGGTCTTAACACCGGGGAGCTGTTTTTT.

The gene calls are TRBV6-5 and TRBJ1-6; TRBD1 might be the D (5 bases). Germline CDR1 and CDR2: MNHEY and SVGAGI. The CDR3 loop spans 13 amino acids. The V gene lost 0 bases and the J gene lost 9 bases, with 6 bases spanning the gap. The CDR3 loop reads CASSYSTGSPLHF. CDR3 sequence (DNA): TGTGCCAGCAGTTACTCAACAGGTTCACCCCTCCACTTT.

The J gene is TRBJ2-7, the V gene TRBV6-1, with TRBD1 matching over 10 bases. V lost 4 bases to trimming and J lost 1 base; unmatched junction nucleotides: 7. The CDR3 is made up of 16 amino acids. Germline V gene sequence: CDR1 MNHNS, CDR2 SASEGT. CDR3 sequence: CASSGRSGQGSYEQYF. The CDR3 DNA reads TGTGCCAGCAGTGGTCGTTCGGGACAGGGGTCCTACGAGCAGTACTTC.

The chain links TRBV18 to TRBJ2-2; 8 bases are shared with TRBD1. With 6 bases clipped from V and 2 bases from J, the junction kept 2 bases outside the gene matches. The germline V gene has CDR1 KGHSH and CDR2 LQKENI. The CDR3 is 14 residues long. The CDR3 loop is CASSGQGNTGELFF. The CDR3 DNA follows: TGTGCCAGCTCTGGACAGGGTAACACCGGGGAGCTGTTTTTT.

This clone has only one observation. This chain links TRBV6-6 with TRBJ1-2; 9 bases agree with TRBD1. This CDR3 region has 16 residues. The trim removed 2 bases at V and 5 bases at J, leaving 9 bases unmatched. CDR1 MNHNY and CDR2 SVGAGI come from the germline V gene (reference sequence). The CDR3 bases are TGTGCCAGCAGTTACCGGGGACAGGGAATGCCGTATGGCTACACCTTC. Translation gives CASSYRGQGMPYGYTF.

V is TRBV6-6 and J is TRBJ2-1; TRBD2 agrees at 10 bases. The V and J ends lost 6 bases and 6 bases, in that order; junction bases with no gene match: 11. CDR1 is MNHNY and CDR2 is SVGAGI in the germline V gene (reference sequence). The CDR3 extends over 16 amino acids. CDR3 residues: CASSRRTSGGSNEQFF. The CDR3 DNA reads TGTGCCAGCAGCCGCAGGACTAGCGGAGGGTCCAATGAGCAGTTCTTC.

The V call is TRBV10-1, the J call TRBJ2-3; 7 nucleotides agree with TRBD2. This CDR3 comprises 15 residues. From germline, CDR1 is WNHNN and CDR2 SYGVQD (reference sequence). V shed 7 bases and J 0 bases; nucleotides not matched to a gene: 7. The CDR3 DNA reads TGCGCCAGCATTTCTACTAGCGCCAGCACAGATACGCAGTATTTT. This sequence encodes CASISTSASTDTQYF.

The chain has TRBV7-9 and TRBJ1-1, with TRBD1 matching over 7 bases. Germline V gene sequence: CDR1 SEHNR, CDR2 FQNEAQ (reference sequence). J was trimmed by 5 bases and V by 5 bases; bases with no gene match: 5. This CDR3 has 13 amino acids. The CDR3 region has the DNA TGTGCCAGCAGCCCGACAGGGATGACTGAAGCTTTCTTT. Its protein is CASSPTGMTEAFF.

The chain is built from TRBV6-2 or TRBV6-3 and TRBJ2-2, with 12 bases aligning to TRBD1. V dropped 0 bases and J dropped 3; count of bases not matched to a gene: 5. Germline CDR1 and CDR2: MNHEY and SVGEGT. CDR3 length: 18 residues. The CDR3 protein is CASSYSRDRGQDTGELFF. Here the CDR3 DNA reads TGTGCCAGCAGTTACTCGCGGGACAGGGGGCAGGACACCGGGGAGCTGTTTTTT.

The J gene is TRBJ2-1, the V gene TRBV6-2 or TRBV6-3; 8 bases are shared with TRBD1. The CDR3 runs to 13 residues. CDR1 is MNHEY, CDR2 SVGEGT, per germline. The V gene end was trimmed by 2 bases and the J gene end by 8 bases; junction bases not matched to a gene: 2. The CDR3 reads CASSYTRGHEQFF. The CDR3 coding sequence is TGTGCCAGCAGTTACACCAGGGGGCATGAGCAGTTCTTC.

V gene TRBV19 combines with J gene TRBJ1-1, with D perhaps matching TRBD1 (5 bases). V was clipped by 5 bases and J by 0 bases, with 13 bases between them. Per the germline V gene, CDR1 is LNHDA and CDR2 is SQIVND (reference sequence). The CDR3 totals 15 residues. The CDR3, as DNA: TGTGCCAGTAGTGGGGCAGGGCAATTGAACACTGAAGCTTTCTTT. Protein sequence: CASSGAGQLNTEAFF.

The chain uses TRBV5-1 and TRBJ1-2, with TRBD1 matching over 11 bases. Per the germline V gene, CDR1 is SGHRS and CDR2 is YFSETQ. The trim removed 4 bases at V and 6 bases at J, leaving 8 bases unmatched. The CDR3 covers 15 residues. CDR3 sequence: CASSLRDRGTDGYTF. The CDR3 DNA reads TGCGCCAGCAGCCTAAGGGACAGGGGGACGGATGGCTACACCTTC.

This sequence joins TRBV28 and TRBJ2-7; TRBD1 is a possible D gene (9 bases). CDR1 is MDHEN, CDR2 SYDVKM, per germline. Trimming stripped 4 bases from V and 2 bases from J, with 24 bases between. The CDR3 is made up of 18 amino acids. The chain's CDR3 is CASSWERGKGTGPYEQYF. The CDR3 bases are TGTGCCAGCAGTTGGGAGCGGGGGAAAGGGACAGGGCCCTACGAGCAGTACTTC. Together with reference TRBV28 and TRBJ2-7, the CDR3 gives the full variable domain: DVKVTQSSRYLVKRTGEKVFLECVQDMDHENMFWYRQDPGLGLRLIYFSYDVKMKEKGDIPEGYSVSREKKERFSLILESASTNQTSMYLCASSWERGKGTGPYEQYFGPGTRLTVT.

The gene calls are TRBV30 and TRBJ1-5; D might be TRBD1 (6 bases). The CDR3 totals 13 residues. Trimming removed 0 bases from V and 6 bases from J, with 9 bases in between. Germline-derived CDR1 and CDR2 are GTSNPN and SVGIG (reference sequence). As DNA, the CDR3 is TGTGCCTGGAGTGTACAGGGAACTCAGCCCCAGCATTTT. It translates to CAWSVQGTQPQHF.

The chain has TRBV6-2 or TRBV6-3 and TRBJ2-6; D is perhaps TRBD2 (5 bases). The CDR3 has 18 amino acids. CDR1 MNHEY and CDR2 SVGEGT come from the germline V gene. Trimming cost V 0 bases and J 2 bases, with 14 bases left between them. The CDR3 region has the DNA TGTGCCAGCAGTTACTCGGGATCGGGAATCCCTGGGGCCAACGTCCTGACTTTC. It codes for CASSYSGSGIPGANVLTF.